These T cell receptor beta chains were read from a single sample in a study of sequential checkpoint blockade in melanoma. TCRdb's copy holds only in-frame clones and misses some; the assay was immunoSEQ multiplex PCR. The sample has thousands of clones, approximately 22% seen once. Material: tumor tissue (inferred from file names), obtained from a patient given nivolumab and ipilimumab in sequence. All receptors derive from a human donor with melanoma. Both conserved end residues are part of each CDR3. The D gene is left open where the match is weak. Size is stated for part of the rows, as once, few or many counts, or as a class when the clone is expanded.

D: -; V: TRBV5-1; J: TRBJ2-7; size: few; DNA: TGCGCCAGCAGCTTGGTGGCACGGATAAACTACGAGCAGTACTTC; CDR3: CASSLVARINYEQYF
D: TRBD2; V: TRBV6-8; J: TRBJ2-1; size: -; DNA: TGTGCCACCGAGAGTGGCGGGGGGACACCCTCCTACAATGAGCAGTTCTTC; CDR3: CATESGGGTPSYNEQFF
D: TRBD1; V: TRBV11-3; J: TRBJ1-3; size: -; DNA: TGTGCCAGCAGCTTGGGACAGTCTGGAAACACCATATATTTT; CDR3: CASSLGQSGNTIYF
D: TRBD1; V: TRBV23-1; J: TRBJ2-1; size: -; DNA: TGCGCCAGTCCAGCCCCTGACAGGGTGAATGAGCAGTTCTTC; CDR3: CASPAPDRVNEQFF
D: -; V: TRBV11-3; J: TRBJ1-2; size: many; DNA: TGTGCCAGCAGCTTAGTTCCGGGCGCATATGGCTACACCTTC; CDR3: CASSLVPGAYGYTF
D: -; V: TRBV11-3; J: TRBJ1-1; size: -; DNA: TGTGCCAGCAGCTTGGAGGGGGGGGTTGTTACTGAAGCTTTCTTT; CDR3: CASSLEGGVVTEAFF
D: -; V: TRBV6-7; J: TRBJ1-5; size: many; DNA: TGTGCCAGCAGTGAAGTCGGGGGAAGTGATCAGCCCCAGCATTTT; CDR3: CASSEVGGSDQPQHF
D: TRBD1; V: TRBV11-3; J: TRBJ2-3; size: few; DNA: TGTGCCAGCAGCTCCCGGGACAGGGCCCCTACGCAGTATTTT; CDR3: CASSSRDRAPTQYF
D: TRBD2; V: TRBV7-6; J: TRBJ2-7; size: few; DNA: TGTGCCAGCAGCCCTACCAGTGTGGGGGGGTACGAGCAGTACTTC; CDR3: CASSPTSVGGYEQYF
D: -; V: TRBV6-8; J: TRBJ1-1; size: few; DNA: TGTGCCAGCAGTGTAGGGCGAAGGGCTGAAGCTTTCTTT; CDR3: CASSVGRRAEAFF
D: -; V: TRBV11-3; J: TRBJ2-3; size: few; DNA: TGTGCCAGCAGCCGCGACGACAGCTACACAGATACGCAGTATTTT; CDR3: CASSRDDSYTDTQYF
D: -; V: TRBV19; J: TRBJ1-4; size: -; DNA: TGTGCCAGTCATTCGTTCGGGGTCTCTCGGGAAAAACTGTTTTTT; CDR3: CASHSFGVSREKLFF
D: TRBD1; V: TRBV19; J: TRBJ2-3; size: few; DNA: TGTGCCAGTAGTATAGAGCTTACCGGGACAGGCACAGATACGCAGTATTTT; CDR3: CASSIELTGTGTDTQYF
D: TRBD1; V: TRBV29-1; J: TRBJ1-2; size: once; DNA: TGCAGCGTTGTACAGGGGGCGAAGGGCTACACCTTC; CDR3: CSVVQGAKGYTF
D: -; V: TRBV4-1; J: TRBJ2-7; size: many; DNA: TGCGCCAGCAGCCAACCTAAGACAGGTAGCTCCTACGAGCAGTACTTC; CDR3: CASSQPKTGSSYEQYF
D: -; V: TRBV29-1; J: TRBJ1-5; size: -; DNA: TGCAGCGTTGAAGACAGGGCAGGTCAGCCCCAGCATTTT; CDR3: CSVEDRAGQPQHF
D: -; V: TRBV6-8; J: TRBJ1-2; size: -; DNA: TGTGCCAGCAGCCCCGGGGCCTTGGACTATGGCTACACCTTC; CDR3: CASSPGALDYGYTF